This T cell receptor (beta chain) was captured in a study of T cells after yellow fever vaccination. This clonotype was detected a few times. TCRdb processed the 5' RACE reads anew with MiXCR; each CDR3 protein has one entry. The sample lists hundreds of thousands of distinct CDR3 sequences, roughly 3.5% occurring once. Germline V gives CDR1 MGHRA, CDR2 YSYEKL. CDR3 size: 15 residues. Trimming took 0 bases from V and 4 from J, leaving 12 bases between them. This chain uses TRBV4-1 with TRBJ2-5; D not certain. The source was PBMCs, collected on the day of the yellow fever booster vaccination. The receptor was isolated from a young man who received the YFV17D yellow fever vaccine. CDR3 nucleotide sequence: TGCGCCAGCAGCCAAGACTCCATAGCCGGAGAGACCCAGTACTTC. It codes for CASSQDSIAGETQYF.